Listed below are T cell receptor beta chains from one sample, sequenced in a study of blood T cells in healthy people across ages. TCRdb reprocessed the 5' RACE reads with MiXCR, giving one entry per CDR3 protein. The sample includes 700,000 to 850,000 distinct CDR3 sequences, approximately 53% of them seen just once. The source material was blood. The receptors derive from a man older than 75 in good health. The CDR3 runs from the conserved cysteine through the conserved F or W. Each record gives: D gene, V gene, J gene, clone size, CDR3 protein, CDR3 DNA. D genes are given only for firm matches. Not every row has a clone size; where given, it reads once, few, many or a size class.

.	TRBV2	TRBJ2-1	few	CASSSGPPFSSYNEQFF	TGTGCCAGCTCCTCGGGACCCCCATTTAGCTCCTACAATGAGCAGTTCTTC
.	TRBV4-1	TRBJ2-5	few	CASSQVGLSQETQYF	TGCGCCAGCAGCCAAGTGGGTCTTAGCCAAGAGACCCAGTACTTC
.	TRBV18	TRBJ2-1	.	CASSKGRASYNEQFF	TGTGCCAGCTCAAAAGGACGAGCCTCCTACAATGAGCAGTTCTTC
TRBD1	TRBV10-3	TRBJ2-5	.	CAISGDRVGETQYF	TGTGCCATCAGCGGGGACAGGGTGGGCGAGACCCAGTACTTC
.	TRBV11-2	TRBJ1-3	.	CASSYAEFSGNTIYF	TGTGCCAGCAGCTATGCGGAATTCTCTGGAAACACCATATATTTT
.	TRBV6-6	TRBJ2-3	few	CASSYSHGGTDTQYF	TGTGCCAGCAGTTACTCGCATGGGGGAACAGATACGCAGTATTTT
TRBD2	TRBV4-2	TRBJ2-7	.	CVSSQGTSGSYEQYF	TGTGTCAGCAGCCAGGGGACTAGCGGGAGTTACGAGCAGTACTTC
TRBD2	TRBV7-7	TRBJ2-1	.	CASSLNPRPLAGGPYNEQFF	TGTGCTAGCAGCTTAAACCCCCGGCCGCTAGCGGGAGGGCCGTACAATGAGCAGTTCTTC
.	TRBV6-1	TRBJ2-2	.	CASSELAGELFF	TGTGCCAGCAGTGAGCTCGCCGGGGAGCTGTTTTTT
.	TRBV28	TRBJ2-3	.	CASSSVLVTSTDTQYF	TGTGCCAGCAGTTCCGTGCTGGTGACTAGCACAGATACGCAGTATTTT
.	TRBV3-1	TRBJ2-1	.	CASSQDILAQNEQFF	TGTGCCAGCAGCCAAGATATTCTAGCTCAGAATGAGCAGTTCTTC
TRBD1	TRBV24-1	TRBJ2-1	.	CATSDLRTGGDEQFF	TGTGCCACCAGTGATTTGAGGACAGGGGGGGATGAGCAGTTCTTC
TRBD2	TRBV3-1	TRBJ2-7	.	CASSQETSGRAEQYF	TGTGCCAGCAGCCAAGAGACTAGCGGGAGGGCCGAGCAGTACTTC
.	TRBV10-3	TRBJ2-6	.	CAISAGEGAGANVLTF	TGTGCCATCAGTGCGGGAGAGGGCGCTGGGGCCAACGTCCTGACTTTC
.	TRBV9	TRBJ2-7	.	CASSVAPGAPQYEQYF	TGTGCCAGCAGCGTAGCCCCGGGAGCCCCACAGTACGAGCAGTACTTC
.	TRBV15	TRBJ1-4	.	CATSAGQDHEKLFF	TGTGCCACCAGCGCCGGGCAGGACCATGAAAAACTGTTTTTT
TRBD2	TRBV7-9	TRBJ2-3	.	CASSPQLAGADTQYF	TGTGCCAGCAGCCCCCAACTAGCGGGAGCAGATACGCAGTATTTT
.	TRBV29-1	TRBJ2-1	few	CSVARGLTYNEQFF	TGCAGCGTTGCCCGGGGTTTGACCTACAATGAGCAGTTCTTC
TRBD1	TRBV2	TRBJ2-1	.	CASTRRTAGGEQFF	TGTGCCAGCACGCGCCGGACTGCAGGGGGTGAGCAGTTCTTC
.	TRBV28	TRBJ2-3	.	CASSYGPGRRGTDTQYF	TGTGCCAGCAGTTACGGCCCGGGACGAAGGGGCACAGATACGCAGTATTTT
.	TRBV9	TRBJ2-7	many	CASSPSSAGTPTYEQYF	TGTGCCAGCAGCCCCTCGTCTGCCGGGACTCCAACCTACGAGCAGTACTTC
TRBD1	TRBV5-1	TRBJ2-7	.	CASSLQGKAYNEQYF	TGCGCCAGCAGCTTACAGGGGAAGGCCTACAATGAGCAGTACTTC
.	TRBV28	TRBJ1-5	.	CASSFLASLQPQHF	TGTGCCAGCAGTTTTTTGGCTAGCTTACAGCCCCAGCATTTT
.	TRBV27	TRBJ1-2	.	CASSRQAWYGYTF	TGTGCCAGCAGCAGACAGGCCTGGTATGGCTACACCTTC
.	TRBV20-1	TRBJ2-1	once	CSAQKNEQFF	TGCAGTGCCCAAAAAAATGAGCAGTTCTTC
.	TRBV6-1	TRBJ1-2	once	CASSEDGGYTF	TGTGCCAGCAGCGAGGACGGTGGCTACACCTTC
TRBD2	TRBV5-1	TRBJ2-5	.	CASRESGGPQETQYF	TGCGCCAGCAGGGAGAGCGGGGGCCCCCAAGAGACCCAGTACTTC
TRBD2	TRBV20-1	TRBJ2-5	.	CSARDSGRGTTQYF	TGCAGTGCTAGAGATAGCGGGAGGGGGACGACCCAGTACTTC
.	TRBV29-1	TRBJ2-1	.	CSVEGRGGWYEQFF	TGCAGCGTTGAGGGGCGGGGAGGCTGGTATGAGCAGTTCTTC
TRBD2	TRBV5-1	TRBJ2-2	.	CASNDAGETGELFF	TGCGCCAGCAACGATGCGGGAGAGACCGGGGAGCTGTTTTTT
TRBD2	TRBV28	TRBJ2-1	.	CASSPHGGGYNVQFF	TGTGCCAGCAGTCCCCACGGGGGGGGCTACAATGTGCAGTTCTTC
TRBD1	TRBV20-1	TRBJ2-5	once	CSAPRTGGGETQYF	TGCAGTGCTCCCCGGACAGGGGGCGGAGAGACCCAGTACTTC
TRBD1	TRBV24-1	TRBJ2-1	.	CATSGFGTGNNEQFF	TGTGCCACCAGTGGGTTCGGGACAGGGAACAATGAGCAGTTCTTC
TRBD2	TRBV20-1	TRBJ2-7	.	CSARDPTSGSYEQYF	TGCAGTGCTAGAGATCCCACTAGCGGCTCCTACGAGCAGTACTTC
.	TRBV25-1	TRBJ1-3	.	CASRGAGNTIYF	TGTGCCAGCAGGGGTGCGGGAAACACCATATATTTT
TRBD2	TRBV20-1	TRBJ2-1	.	CSARLSGRYNEQFF	TGCAGTGCTAGACTTAGCGGGAGGTACAATGAGCAGTTCTTC
.	TRBV30	TRBJ2-7	.	CAWSAAIYNEQYF	TGTGCCTGGAGTGCCGCTATCTACAATGAGCAGTACTTC
.	TRBV20-1	TRBJ2-7	.	CSARPQRRSDEQYF	TGCAGTGCTAGACCCCAGCGGCGCTCCGACGAGCAGTACTTC
.	TRBV14	TRBJ1-2	.	CASSQDLRGIGYGYTF	TGTGCCAGCAGCCAAGATTTGAGGGGAATTGGCTATGGCTACACCTTC
.	TRBV20-1	TRBJ2-5	.	CSAWTHRAQLETQYF	TGCAGTGCTTGGACTCACAGGGCTCAATTAGAGACCCAGTACTTC
.	TRBV6-2/TRBV6-3	TRBJ2-5	.	CANRGGGTDDQETQYF	TGTGCCAACCGAGGAGGCGGGACAGACGACCAAGAGACCCAGTACTTC
TRBD2	TRBV7-3	TRBJ2-3	.	CTSRKAGGNTDTQYF	TGTACCAGCAGAAAAGCGGGAGGGAACACAGATACGCAGTATTTT
.	TRBV7-2	TRBJ2-3	few	CASSLVARQGYAYF	TGTGCCAGCAGCTTAGTAGCCCGGCAGGGATACGCGTATTTT
.	TRBV28	TRBJ1-2	.	CASSLKPGYTF	TGTGCCAGCAGTTTAAAGCCTGGCTACACCTTC
.	TRBV5-1	TRBJ1-5	.	CASSWSGEREQPQHF	TGCGCCAGCAGCTGGTCAGGGGAGAGGGAGCAGCCCCAGCATTTT
TRBD1	TRBV29-1	TRBJ1-2	.	CSVSGTGKGLGYTF	TGCAGCGTCAGTGGGACAGGGAAAGGTCTTGGCTACACCTTC
TRBD1	TRBV7-2	TRBJ1-6	.	CASSVRQGARSPLHF	TGTGCCAGCAGCGTACGACAGGGGGCAAGGTCACCCCTCCACTTT
TRBD2	TRBV7-2	TRBJ2-7	few	CASSLRREGRHEQYF	TGTGCCAGCAGCTTAAGACGGGAGGGCCGCCACGAGCAGTACTTC
TRBD1	TRBV25-1	TRBJ2-7	.	CACSDRTGGGYEQYF	TGTGCCTGCAGTGACAGGACAGGGGGAGGGTACGAGCAGTACTTC
.	TRBV7-9	TRBJ2-3	.	CASSIVETDTQYF	TGTGCCAGCAGCATCGTAGAGACGGATACGCAGTATTTT
.	TRBV15	TRBJ2-3	once	CATSRDGALGTDTQYF	TGTGCCACCAGCAGAGATGGGGCGTTGGGCACAGATACGCAGTATTTT
TRBD2	TRBV6-5	TRBJ2-1	once	CASSLSGRAWDEQFF	TGTGCCAGCAGTCTTAGCGGGAGGGCCTGGGATGAGCAGTTCTTC